This T cell receptor beta chain was profiled in a study of CD8 T cells in Susac syndrome. With random hexamers, reverse transcription was performed on about 0.5 to 1 ug of RNA. TCRdb called the immunoSEQ multiplex PCR reads again in MiXCR, with one record for every CDR3 protein. The table lists a few hundred thousand distinct CDR3 sequences, around 83% of them singletons, with over 0.09% in the top ten. Of note for this clonotype: A junction boundary mismatches the germline segment, possibly from a read error.

The CDR3 extends over 12 amino acids. CDR1 SQVTM and CDR2 ANQGSEA come from the germline V gene. The sequencing input was CD8+ T cells from PBMCs. The source is a human donor with multiple sclerosis. V and J are TRBV29-1 and TRBJ1-2, with D perhaps matching TRBD1 (5 bases). Here the CDR3 reads CSAEPGRGGYTF. The CDR3, as DNA: TGCAGCGCTGAACCCGGGAGGGGTGGCTACACCTTC.